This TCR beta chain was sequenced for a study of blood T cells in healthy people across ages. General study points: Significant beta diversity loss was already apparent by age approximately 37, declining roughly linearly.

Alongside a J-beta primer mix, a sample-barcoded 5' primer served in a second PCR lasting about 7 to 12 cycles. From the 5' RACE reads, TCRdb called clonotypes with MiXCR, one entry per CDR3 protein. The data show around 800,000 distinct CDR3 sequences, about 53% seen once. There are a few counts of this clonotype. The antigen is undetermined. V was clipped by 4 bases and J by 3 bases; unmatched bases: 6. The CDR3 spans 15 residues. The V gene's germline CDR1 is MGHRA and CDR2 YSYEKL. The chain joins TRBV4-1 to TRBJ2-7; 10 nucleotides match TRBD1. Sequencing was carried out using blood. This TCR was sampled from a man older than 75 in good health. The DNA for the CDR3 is TGCGCCAGCAGCCCGGGACAGGGGAGCGGCTACGAGCAGTACTTC. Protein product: CASSPGQGSGYEQYF.